The 29 T cell receptor beta chains below were found in one sample sequenced in a study of blood T cells in healthy people across ages. Together with a sample-barcoded 5' primer, a J-beta primer mix was included in a second PCR lasting about 7 to 11 cycles. TCRdb itself ran the 5' RACE reads through MiXCR, one entry per CDR3 protein. Among about 640,000 distinct CDR3 sequences, under 65% were seen once, and the ten largest hold around 37%. The source material was blood. These receptors came from a man in his 60s in good health.

The chain uses TRBV4-1 and TRBJ2-5, with a weak D call TRBD2 (6 bases). V lost 0 bases and J 5 bases, leaving 16 bases between the germline ends. The CDR3 consists of 16 residues. CDR1 MGHRA and CDR2 YSYEKL come from the germline V gene. CDR3 coding DNA: TGCGCCAGCAGCCAAGAAGGGAGAAGGGCGGGGGAGACCCAGTACTTC. The encoded protein is CASSQEGRRAGETQYF.

V usage is TRBV10-3 and J usage is TRBJ2-5, with 9 bases matching TRBD2. The CDR3 is 15 residues long. The V and J ends lost 3 bases and 3 bases, in that order; junction bases with no gene match: 5. Germline values: CDR1 ENHRY, CDR2 SYGVKD. CDR3 residues: CAISDLAGGEETQYF. CDR3 bases: TGTGCCATCAGTGACCTCGCGGGGGGGGAAGAGACCCAGTACTTC.

The chain uses TRBV6-6 and TRBJ2-7, with D unresolved. V was shortened by 6 bases and J by 2 bases, with 11 bases between the two germline ends. This CDR3 has 13 amino acids. Germline assignment: CDR1 MNHNY and CDR2 SVGAGI (reference sequence). In nucleotides, the CDR3 is TGTGCCAGCAGCCGACTTTCGGCCTACGAGCAGTACTTC. Its translation is CASSRLSAYEQYF.

This chain joins TRBV6-5 and TRBJ1-2; possibly TRBD1 for D (6 bases). This CDR3 comprises 13 residues. Trimming took off 6 bases at V and 6 bases at J, with 14 bases between the two ends. Germline V CDR1 and CDR2: MNHEY, SVGAGI. CDR3 bases: TGTGCCAGCAGACCTACAGGGTTGGATGGCTACACCTTC. Translated: CASRPTGLDGYTF.

The chain has TRBV5-6 and TRBJ1-2; D ambiguous. Germline CDR1 reads SGHDT; CDR2 reads YYEEEE. The CDR3 is 16 residues long. Trimming removed 0 bases at V and 3 bases at J, with 15 bases between. The CDR3 DNA reads TGTGCCAGCAGCTTGGGGGGAGGCAGGAGATACTATGGCTACACCTTC. This codes for CASSLGGGRRYYGYTF.

The table lists this clonotype with a few counts. The chain links TRBV12-3 or TRBV12-4 to TRBJ1-4; a possible D gene is TRBD1 (6 bases). The CDR3 consists of 16 residues. V was clipped by 6 bases and J by 6 bases, with 20 bases between them. CDR3 DNA: TGTGCCAGCAGCCACACCCAGGGACAAGACTATGAAAAACTGTTTTTT. Translation: CASSHTQGQDYEKLFF.

The chain combines TRBV24-1 with TRBJ2-1; 12 bases match TRBD1. Germline CDR1 reads KGHDR; CDR2 reads SFDVKD. CDR3 length: 14 amino acids. Germline trimming cut 7 bases from V and 9 bases from J; bases unmatched to any gene: 6. CDR3: CATSPGQGAFEQFF. The CDR3 DNA follows: TGTGCCACCAGCCCGGGACAGGGGGCATTTGAGCAGTTCTTC.

The J gene is TRBJ1-6, the V gene TRBV5-1, with 7 nucleotides matching TRBD1. Germline CDR1 SGHRS, CDR2 YFSETQ. The CDR3 is made up of 16 amino acids. With V trimmed by 0 bases and J by 5 bases, 5 bases remained unmatched. The DNA of the CDR3 is TGCGCCAGCAGCTTGGGAGTGGGACAGAATAATTCACCCCTCCACTTT. This translates into CASSLGVGQNNSPLHF.

This clonotype appeared a few times. V is TRBV4-1 and J is TRBJ2-4; D may be TRBD2 (6 bases). V lost 0 bases and J lost 7, with 16 bases in between. The germline V gene encodes CDR1 MGHRA and CDR2 YSYEKL. This CDR3 has 16 amino acids. Here the CDR3 reads CASSQEVGGVWNIQYF. CDR3 nucleotides: TGCGCCAGCAGCCAAGAGGTCGGGGGAGTATGGAACATTCAGTACTTC.

This clonotype was seen a few times. The V call is TRBV7-9, the J call TRBJ2-7, with D maybe TRBD1 (6 bases). The germline CDR1 and CDR2 sequences are SEHNR and FQNEAQ (reference sequence). CDR3 size: 14 residues. The germline V and J ends were trimmed by 4 bases and 2 bases, with 12 bases remaining between them. Here the CDR3 reads CASSSRTEAYEQYF. The CDR3 bases are TGTGCCAGCAGCTCCCGGACAGAAGCCTACGAGCAGTACTTC. The full variable domain, with the rest looked up from reference TRBV7-9 and TRBJ2-7, is DTGVSQNPRHKITKRGQNVTFRCDPISEHNRLYWYRQTLGQGPEFLTYFQNEAQLEKSRLLSDRFSAERPKGSFSTLEIQRTEQGDSAMYLCASSSRTEAYEQYFGPGTRLTVT.

There are a few counts of this clonotype. V gene TRBV29-1 combines with J gene TRBJ2-7; 12 bases match TRBD1. The J call could be wrong; TRBJ2-5 is a better fit for the DNA end. Germline V gives CDR1 SQVTM, CDR2 ANQGSEA. CDR3 length: 13 residues. The CDR3 is CSVAGTGGETQYF. DNA for the CDR3: TGCAGCGTTGCCGGGACAGGGGGCGAGACCCAGTACTTC.

This clonotype was detected only once. The rearrangement joins TRBV21-1 to TRBJ2-5; the table assigns TRBD1, which was not confirmed against the DNA. TRBV21-1 is designated a pseudogene. The CDR3 is made up of 17 amino acids. CDR3 nucleotides: TGTGCCAGCAGCAAACCCCCAAACCATACACACGGCGATGGGCAGTACTTC. Translation: CASSKPPNHTHGDGQYF.

The DNA for the CDR3 is TGCAGTGCGGTTAGGACAGGGTTAATGAACACTGAAGCTTTCTTT. This translates into CSAVRTGLMNTEAFF. V is TRBV20-1 and J is TRBJ1-1, with 8 positions matching TRBD1. The length of the CDR3 is 15 residues. The V segment lost 6 bases and the J segment 0 bases; nucleotides outside the gene matches: 9. Germline V gene sequence: CDR1 DFQATT, CDR2 SNEGSKA (reference sequence).

This sequence joins TRBV10-3 and TRBJ2-7, with D perhaps matching TRBD1 (5 bases). The J call may be wrong; the DNA end is better matched by TRBJ2-5. This CDR3 region has 14 residues. The V gene's germline CDR1 is ENHRY and CDR2 SYGVKD. This chain's CDR3 is CAISFRETGETQYF. DNA for the CDR3: TGTGCCATCAGTTTCAGGGAAACAGGAGAGACCCAGTACTTC.

The rearrangement links TRBV28 to TRBJ2-5; D unclear. The V and J ends lost 5 bases and 3 bases respectively, with 22 bases between them. The CDR3 is 17 residues long. The germline V gene encodes CDR1 MDHEN and CDR2 SYDVKM. The CDR3 DNA reads TGTGCCAGCAGTCCCCCGAGCCGGGTTGGCAGGAAAGAGACCCAGTACTTC. Translated, it gives CASSPPSRVGRKETQYF.

V and J are TRBV6-2 or TRBV6-3 and TRBJ2-6; D is unresolved. Trimming stripped 5 bases from V and 0 bases from J, with 8 bases between. The CDR3 is 15 amino acids. The germline V gene encodes CDR1 MNHEY and CDR2 SVGEGT. The CDR3 reads CASSTASSGANVLTF. The CDR3 bases are TGTGCCAGCAGTACCGCGAGCTCTGGGGCCAACGTCCTGACTTTC.

The gene calls are TRBV7-2 and TRBJ2-1, with TRBD2 identical over 9 bases. After removal of 4 bases from V and 8 bases from J, the junction contained 6 bases not matched to a gene. From germline, CDR1 is SGHTA and CDR2 FQGNSA. The CDR3 is made up of 14 amino acids. CDR3 amino acids: CASSSGLAVDEQFF. The CDR3 DNA follows: TGTGCCAGCAGCTCGGGACTAGCCGTCGATGAGCAGTTCTTC.

This chain uses TRBV20-1 with TRBJ2-5; tentatively, D is TRBD1 or TRBD2 (5 bases each). The V end lost 0 bases, the J end lost 5 bases, and 13 bases lay between the germline ends. The CDR3 is made up of 14 amino acids. Germline CDR1 reads DFQATT; CDR2 reads SNEGSKA (reference sequence). The CDR3 DNA is TGCAGTGCTAGAGATCCGGGGCTCGGGGAGACCCAGTACTTC. It yields the protein CSARDPGLGETQYF.

This clonotype occurred a few times. The gene calls are TRBV7-9 and TRBJ1-6, with TRBD1 identical over 9 bases. The germline V gene encodes CDR1 SEHNR and CDR2 FQNEAQ (reference sequence). The CDR3 totals 15 residues. After removal of 4 bases from V and 9 bases from J, the junction contained 7 bases not matched to a gene. The CDR3: CASSSTGGGGSPLHF. The CDR3 nucleotides are TGTGCCAGCAGCTCGACAGGGGGTGGGGGTTCACCCCTCCACTTT.

Many counts were recorded for this clonotype. One end of the junction fails to match germline, which may point to a read error. The gene calls are TRBV5-1 and TRBJ1-6, with D possibly TRBD1 on 6 matching bases. Germline V gene data show CDR1 as SGHRS and CDR2 as YFSETQ. The length of the CDR3 is 14 residues. Here the CDR3 DNA reads TGTGCCAGCAGCTTGGACAGCTATAATTCACCCCTCCACTTT. Its protein product is CASSLDSYNSPLHF. Filled out from reference TRBV5-1 and TRBJ1-6, the complete variable domain reads KAGVTQTPRYLIKTRGQQVTLSCSPISGHRSVSWYQQTPGQGLQFLFEYFSETQRNKGNFPGRFSGRQFSNSRSEMNVSTLELGDSALYLCASSLDSYNSPLHFGNGTRLTVT.

This chain uses TRBV20-1 with TRBJ1-2; D is ambiguous. V was clipped by 0 bases and J by 0 bases, with 8 bases between them. CDR3 length: 14 amino acids. The germline gives CDR1 DFQATT, CDR2 SNEGSKA (reference sequence). CDR3 loop: CSAREGPPNYGYTF. The CDR3 DNA reads as TGCAGTGCTAGAGAGGGCCCCCCTAACTATGGCTACACCTTC.

The V gene is TRBV6-1, the J gene TRBJ1-2; 10 bases line up with TRBD1. The CDR3 extends over 13 amino acids. Per germline, CDR1 MNHNS and CDR2 SASEGT. The junction had 4 bases not matched to a gene; V was cut back by 7 bases and J by 5 bases. CDR3 in amino acids: CASIRTGGYGYTF. In DNA form, the CDR3 reads TGTGCCAGCATCCGGACAGGGGGATATGGCTACACCTTC.

This chain uses TRBV20-1 with TRBJ1-1, with TRBD1 matching over 8 bases. Germline V CDR1 and CDR2: DFQATT, SNEGSKA (reference sequence). The V and J ends lost 5 bases and 1 base, in that order; junction bases with no gene match: 6. CDR3 length: 14 amino acids. CDR3 coding DNA: TGCAGTGCTTCCCGGACAGGGCGGAACACTGAAGCTTTCTTT. This sequence encodes CSASRTGRNTEAFF.

The chain has TRBV5-1 and TRBJ2-1; TRBD1 matches at 10 bases. Germline-derived CDR1 and CDR2 are SGHRS and YFSETQ. V dropped 0 bases and J dropped 6; count of bases not matched to a gene: 3. There are 15 residues in the CDR3. CDR3: CASSLEGDRGNEQFF. CDR3 bases: TGCGCCAGCAGCTTGGAAGGGGACAGGGGCAATGAGCAGTTCTTC.

The chain uses TRBV29-1 and TRBJ2-5; 11 bases agree with TRBD1. This CDR3 spans 14 amino acids. After removal of 6 bases from V and 4 bases from J, the junction contained 7 bases not matched to a gene. From germline, CDR1 is SQVTM and CDR2 ANQGSEA. CDR3 nucleotide sequence: TGCAGCGTCGCAACCGGGACAGGGGGAGAGACCCAGTACTTC. Amino acids: CSVATGTGGETQYF.

Details on this clonotype: This may arise from a read error, as a much more abundant clone is one base away. CDR3 in DNA: TGTGCCAGCAGTTGCGCCCAAGAGACCCAGTACTTC. Encoded protein: CASSCAQETQYF. The chain couples TRBV6-2 or TRBV6-3 to TRBJ2-5, with no clear D. Looked up from germline, CDR1 is MNHEY and CDR2 is SVGEGT. The V end was cut by 4 bases, the J end by 1 base, with 4 bases between. This CDR3 has 12 residues.

This clonotype was recorded once. This chain uses TRBV4-1 with TRBJ1-2; perhaps TRBD1 as D (6 bases). CDR3 length equals 15 residues. The germline V gene encodes CDR1 MGHRA and CDR2 YSYEKL. The V end lost 5 bases, the J end lost 2 bases, and 15 bases lay between the germline ends. This CDR3 reads CASSYGQSDNYGYTF. The CDR3 DNA reads TGCGCCAGCAGCTACGGACAGTCGGACAACTATGGCTACACCTTC.

This clonotype showed up just a few times. The chain carries TRBV15 and TRBJ2-7; D may be TRBD1 (5 bases). The V end lost 0 bases, the J end lost 6 bases, and 18 bases lay between the germline ends. Germline V lookup: CDR1 LNHNV, CDR2 YYDKDF (reference sequence). The length of the CDR3 is 16 residues. The CDR3 reads CATSREFARVRGEQYF. CDR3 DNA sequence: TGTGCCACCAGCAGAGAGTTCGCCAGGGTAAGAGGCGAGCAGTACTTC.

V is TRBV6-5 and J is TRBJ1-2; 11 nucleotides agree with TRBD1. V shed 5 bases and J 5 bases; nucleotides not matched to a gene: 7. The CDR3 spans 15 residues. CDR1 is MNHEY and CDR2 is SVGAGI in the germline V gene. As DNA, the CDR3 is TGTGCCAGCAGTGACGGACAGGGGGCTTGGTATGGCTACACCTTC. Residues: CASSDGQGAWYGYTF.